The clone carrying this TCR beta chain was counted once. Its antigen is not known. The same CDR3 can be traced to other DNA sequences in this sample. This sample stems from a study of shared clonotypes between healthy human individuals. Regarding the study as a whole: An anticipated effect of sequencing depth on clonotype sharing among donors was recognized.

Trimming pared 0 bases from V and 4 bases from J, leaving 7 bases between. This CDR3 is built from 13 residues. Germline CDR1 and CDR2: SGDLS and YYNGEE. For each subset, genomic DNA was distributed in equal portions over several immunoSEQ plates. Some clones are missing from TCRdb's copy, which holds only in-frame ones; the method was immunoSEQ multiplex PCR. The table has hundreds of thousands of clones, roughly 73% seen once. The sequencing sample was made of memory CD4+ T cells sorted from blood. Subset of the sample: CD45RA-negative fraction. This clonotype originated in a woman aged 25-40 years in good health. The chain has TRBV9 and TRBJ2-5; no clear D gene. The chain's CDR3 is CASSVGTPETQYF. Here the CDR3 DNA reads TGTGCCAGCAGCGTAGGAACACCAGAGACCCAGTACTTC.